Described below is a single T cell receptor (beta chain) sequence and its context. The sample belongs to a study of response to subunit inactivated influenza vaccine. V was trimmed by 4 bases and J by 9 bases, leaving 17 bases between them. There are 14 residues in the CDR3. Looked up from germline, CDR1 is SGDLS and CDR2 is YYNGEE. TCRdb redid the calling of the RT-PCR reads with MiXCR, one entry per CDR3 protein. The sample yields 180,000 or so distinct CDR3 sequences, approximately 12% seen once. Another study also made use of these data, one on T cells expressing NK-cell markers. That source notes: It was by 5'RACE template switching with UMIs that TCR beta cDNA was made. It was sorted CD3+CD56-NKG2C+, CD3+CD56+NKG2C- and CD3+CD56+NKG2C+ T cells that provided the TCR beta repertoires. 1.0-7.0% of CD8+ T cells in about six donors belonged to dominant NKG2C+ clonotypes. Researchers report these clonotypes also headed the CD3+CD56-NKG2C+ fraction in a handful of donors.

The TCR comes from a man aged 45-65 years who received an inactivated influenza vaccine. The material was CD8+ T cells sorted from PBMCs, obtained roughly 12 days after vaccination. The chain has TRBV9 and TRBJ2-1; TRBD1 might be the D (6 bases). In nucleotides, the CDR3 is TGTGCCAGCAGCCCCGGGACAAGACAAGCTGAGCAGTTCTTC. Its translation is CASSPGTRQAEQFF. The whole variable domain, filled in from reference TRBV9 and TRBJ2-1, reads DSGVTQTPKHLITATGQRVTLRCSPRSGDLSVYWYQQSLDQGLQFLIQYYNGEERAKGNILERFSAQQFPDLHSELNLSSLELGDSALYFCASSPGTRQAEQFFGPGTRLTVL.